Below are 13 T cell receptor beta chains sequenced from a single sample in a study of blood T cell repertoires in COVID-19. The method was immunoSEQ multiplex PCR; TCRdb's version includes in-frame clones alone and lacks a portion of them. The data hold about 390,000 clones, with around 87% observed a single time. Sequenced input: peripheral blood. These receptors all stem from a woman in her fifties or sixties with COVID-19, enrolled during active disease.

The chain recombines TRBV18 with TRBJ1-1, with D maybe TRBD1 (6 bases). Looked up from germline, CDR1 is KGHSH and CDR2 is LQKENI. The ends were cut back, 3 bases at V and 4 bases at J, with 15 bases in the middle. The CDR3 has 15 amino acids. CDR3 nucleotide sequence: TGTGCCAGCTCACCGTGGCAACAAGGGGGCACTGAAGCTTTCTTT. Translating it yields CASSPWQQGGTEAFF.

This CDR3 is CASSSTGTKNTEAFF. The CDR3, as DNA: TGTGCCAGCAGTTCTACCGGGACAAAGAACACTGAAGCTTTCTTT. The chain couples TRBV2 to TRBJ1-1; a weak D match, TRBD1 (6 bases). Germline loops: CDR1 SNHLY, CDR2 FYNNEI. CDR3 length equals 15 residues. Trimming removed 5 bases from V and 1 base from J, with 14 bases in between.

V gene TRBV6-1 combines with J gene TRBJ1-3; the D is unclear. V gave up 3 bases and J gave up 0 bases, with 9 bases separating them. This CDR3 contains 15 residues. Germline CDR1 is MNHNS and CDR2 is SASEGT. The CDR3 nucleotides read TGTGCCAGCAGTGAGAGGGCCTACTCTGGAAACACCATATATTTT. It encodes CASSERAYSGNTIYF.

This rearrangement joins TRBV4-1 to TRBJ1-3, with D possibly being TRBD1 (6 bases). The V gene's germline CDR1 is MGHRA and CDR2 YSYEKL. CDR3 size: 17 residues. Trimming took off 0 bases at V and 3 bases at J, with 15 bases between the two ends. This CDR3 is CASSQEVPSRGGNTIYF. The DNA for the CDR3 is TGCGCCAGCAGCCAAGAAGTCCCGAGCAGGGGTGGAAACACCATATATTTT.

About this clone: Relative to the germline gene, one junction end is altered; a read error may explain this. The gene calls are TRBV12-3 or TRBV12-4 and TRBJ1-2; weak D call: TRBD1 (6 bases). The CDR3 has 11 residues. CDR3 sequence: CASELAGTPAF. The CDR3 DNA reads as TGTGCCAGCGAGTTAGCCGGGACACCTGCCTTC.

The chain has TRBV27 and TRBJ1-2; 7 bases line up with TRBD1. Germline V gene lookup returns CDR1 MNHEY and CDR2 SMNVEV (reference sequence). V dropped 5 bases and J dropped 6; count of bases not matched to a gene: 9. This CDR3 is 14 amino acids long. CDR3 sequence reads: CASSPRQGVNGYTF. The CDR3 coding sequence is TGTGCCAGCAGTCCACGCCAGGGGGTAAATGGCTACACCTTC.

V usage is TRBV5-1 and J usage is TRBJ2-7; tentative D call: TRBD1 (6 bases). Trimming took 3 bases from V and 9 from J, leaving 13 bases between them. The CDR3 totals 12 residues. CDR1 is SGHRS and CDR2 is YFSETQ in the germline V gene. The CDR3: CASSSRDTLQYF. In nucleotides, the CDR3 is TGCGCCAGCAGCTCCCGGGACACCCTGCAGTACTTC. The full variable domain, rest sourced from reference TRBV5-1 and TRBJ2-7, is KAGVTQTPRYLIKTRGQQVTLSCSPISGHRSVSWYQQTPGQGLQFLFEYFSETQRNKGNFPGRFSGRQFSNSRSEMNVSTLELGDSALYLCASSSRDTLQYFGPGTRLTVT.

The CDR3 here is CASSLTGTEAFF. The CDR3 DNA follows: TGCGCCAGCAGCCTCACGGGCACTGAAGCTTTCTTT. The gene calls are TRBV4-1 and TRBJ1-1; D not certain. Trimming took 4 bases from V and 4 from J, leaving 7 bases between them. This CDR3 comprises 12 residues. CDR1 is MGHRA and CDR2 is YSYEKL in the germline V gene.

Comment on this clone: Germline and junction disagree at one end, which may indicate a read error. The chain recombines TRBV7-7 with TRBJ1-4, with D possibly matching TRBD1 (6 bases). In germline, CDR1 is SSHAT, CDR2 FNYEAQ (reference sequence). CDR3 size: 15 residues. CDR3 amino acids: CASSPGTSTNEKLFF. For the CDR3, the DNA is TGTGCTAGCAGCCCCGGGACATCAACTAATGAAAAACTGTTTTTT.

The J gene is TRBJ1-1, the V gene TRBV6-1; D unclear. The V end lost 3 bases, the J end lost 10 bases, and 6 bases lay between the germline ends. This CDR3 is 10 amino acids long. Germline CDR1 and CDR2: MNHNS and SASEGT. The CDR3 region has the DNA TGTGCCAGCAGTGACCCAGGAGCTTTCTTT. This translates into CASSDPGAFF.

The chain employs TRBV7-6 and TRBJ1-5, with D tentatively TRBD1 (5 bases). V dropped 5 bases and J dropped 1 base, with 9 bases sitting between them. Germline V gene lookup returns CDR1 SGHVS and CDR2 FNYEAQ. The CDR3 contains 14 residues. The CDR3 DNA reads as TGTGCCAGCAGCCAGGGTGAGAGCAATCAGCCCCAGCATTTT. Translating gives CASSQGESNQPQHF.

The gene calls are TRBV2 and TRBJ1-1; 8 bases agree with TRBD1. The CDR3 totals 15 residues. The germline V gene encodes CDR1 SNHLY and CDR2 FYNNEI. With 9 bases clipped from V and 5 bases from J, the junction kept 14 bases outside the gene matches. The CDR3 region is CASRTNRGFGTEAFF. The CDR3 nucleotides are TGTGCCAGTAGGACCAACAGGGGGTTTGGAACTGAAGCTTTCTTT.

V and J are TRBV4-2 and TRBJ2-6, with 9 nucleotides matching TRBD1. This CDR3 region has 19 residues. Looked up from germline, CDR1 is LGHNA and CDR2 is YNFKEQ. The V and J ends lost 0 bases and 3 bases, in that order; junction bases with no gene match: 9. The CDR3 protein is CASSQELDRGRIGANVLTF. The CDR3, as DNA: TGTGCCAGCAGCCAAGAGTTGGACAGGGGCCGGATTGGGGCCAACGTCCTGACTTTC.